This is a list of T cell receptor beta chains from one sample in a study of blood T cell repertoires in COVID-19. Clones were read by immunoSEQ multiplex PCR, and TCRdb kept only the in-frame ones, dropping some. In the table there are about 200,000 clones, approximately 82% of which are singletons. Sequenced sample: peripheral blood. These receptors all come from a human donor with acute or convalescent COVID-19. The donor label of this sample is uncertain. Each CDR3 is given with its conserved first and last residue. D genes are given only for firm matches.

-,TRBV19,TRBJ1-1,CASTKETEAFF
TRBD2,TRBV6-1,TRBJ2-5,CASSDLLAGVQGTQYF
-,TRBV6-5,TRBJ2-5,CASSYSSRVETQYF
TRBD1,TRBV10-3,TRBJ1-6,CAIKETGLNSPLHF
TRBD1,TRBV7-6,TRBJ2-7,CASSLGPGTGEYEQYF
TRBD1,TRBV7-3,TRBJ1-1,CASSLTGDDRARENTEAFF
TRBD1,TRBV2,TRBJ1-2,CASRPGGDYGYTF
-,TRBV28,TRBJ2-3,CASSQNTDTQYF
-,TRBV25-1,TRBJ2-5,CASSDSQGRKETQYF
TRBD1,TRBV19,TRBJ1-2,CASSQPIGGWNYGYTF
TRBD1,TRBV27,TRBJ1-1,CASSPQGRGLNTEAFF
TRBD1,TRBV7-2,TRBJ2-5,CASSITGGRETQYF
-,TRBV12-3/TRBV12-4,TRBJ2-1,CASTAGGGHEQFF
-,TRBV29-1,TRBJ2-7,CSATRDWEQYF
-,TRBV6-5,TRBJ1-1,CASSYRSQTGNTEAFF
TRBD1,TRBV7-2,TRBJ1-5,CASSLYGGGGQPQHF
-,TRBV12-3/TRBV12-4,TRBJ1-1,CASYYRGDTEAFF
TRBD2,TRBV28,TRBJ2-3,CASTPGGTPDTQYF
-,TRBV20-1,TRBJ2-1,CSASGPGYSYNEQFF
TRBD1,TRBV19,TRBJ2-3,CASSPPGTGTDTQYF
TRBD2,TRBV27,TRBJ2-1,CASSSLAGGTNEQFF
-,TRBV3-1/TRBV3-2,TRBJ2-5,CASSQIYQETQYF
TRBD1,TRBV25-1,TRBJ2-7,CATGRTGAHEQYF
TRBD1,TRBV4-3,TRBJ2-7,CASSQEQGAYEQYF
-,TRBV25-1,TRBJ2-3,CASSEGRGLSTDTQYF
TRBD1,TRBV11-1,TRBJ2-7,CASRATGAFTFKQYF
TRBD2,TRBV28,TRBJ2-2,CASLAGGNTGELFF
TRBD1,TRBV29-1,TRBJ2-4,CSVAGTAIAKNIQYF
-,TRBV25-1,TRBJ2-7,CASGWSGTSYEQYF
TRBD2,TRBV24-1,TRBJ2-3,CATSESTSGYTDTQYF
TRBD2,TRBV19,TRBJ2-1,CASTPTSGKYNEQFF
-,TRBV11-2,TRBJ2-1,CASSRSRVNEQFF
TRBD1,TRBV7-3,TRBJ1-6,CASSLRGQRNSPLHF
-,TRBV6-5,TRBJ1-6,CASSYRGSPLHF
-,TRBV30,TRBJ1-2,CAWSLAGQGYTF
TRBD2,TRBV28,TRBJ2-7,CASSLYLGGAYEQYF
TRBD1,TRBV7-2,TRBJ1-1,CASSRLQGSTEAFF
-,TRBV21-1,TRBJ1-5,CATLNQPQHF
-,TRBV19,TRBJ2-2,CASSPGHYTGELFF
-,TRBV7-9,TRBJ1-2,CASSLLGTPYYTF
-,TRBV6-6,TRBJ2-2,CASIHSNTGELFF
TRBD1,TRBV27,TRBJ1-1,CASSGSGTGLSFF
TRBD1,TRBV28,TRBJ1-5,CASSVQGWQPQHF
TRBD1,TRBV11-2,TRBJ1-2,CASSVDRAQLGYTF
TRBD2,TRBV5-1,TRBJ2-5,CASSVAGGETQYF
-,TRBV3-1/TRBV3-2,TRBJ2-7,CASTEHYEQYF
TRBD1,TRBV18,TRBJ1-5,CASSPATGGDNQPQHF
-,TRBV9,TRBJ2-3,CASSVAGSTDTQYF
-,TRBV18,TRBJ2-1,CASSPGALSFEQFF
TRBD1,TRBV4-1,TRBJ1-4,CASSQDRGGQGPTNEKLFF